The 30 T cell receptor beta chains reported below all come from one sample, sequenced in a study of T cell responses to AZD1222 COVID-19 vaccine. The method was immunoSEQ multiplex PCR; TCRdb's version includes in-frame clones alone and lacks a portion of them. Among 100,000 or so clones listed, about 89% were seen once. Material: peripheral blood, obtained on day 0 of AZD1222 vaccination. These receptors were collected from an adult in good health.

The V call is TRBV29-1, the J call TRBJ1-2; D not certain. Germline assignment: CDR1 SQVTM and CDR2 ANQGSEA. The CDR3 sequence is 15 residues long. The germline V and J ends were trimmed by 7 bases and 4 bases, with 22 bases remaining between them. The CDR3 loop reads CSAEGFDDITYGYTF. CDR3 sequence (DNA): TGCAGCGCCGAGGGATTTGATGACATAACCTATGGCTACACCTTC.

The chain has TRBV19 and TRBJ2-3; D is possibly TRBD1 (6 bases). CDR1 and CDR2 (germline): LNHDA, SQIVND (reference sequence). The CDR3 has 13 amino acids. V shed 5 bases and J shed 8 bases, with 14 bases lying between them. CDR3 bases: TGTGCCAGTAGTGAGGGGGATCGGGGTACGCAGTATTTT. It yields the protein CASSEGDRGTQYF.

This chain uses TRBV28 with TRBJ2-3; TRBD2 matches at 9 bases. With V trimmed by 7 bases and J by 5 bases, 7 bases remained unmatched. The CDR3 extends over 14 amino acids. Germline V gives CDR1 MDHEN, CDR2 SYDVKM. CDR3 nucleotide sequence: TGTGCCAGCACCGTAGCGGGAGTAAGAGATACGCAGTATTTT. Amino acid sequence: CASTVAGVRDTQYF.

The chain carries TRBV25-1 and TRBJ2-1; 7 bases map to TRBD1. V lost 9 bases and J lost 6; bases outside the gene matches: 14. Per germline, CDR1 MGHDK and CDR2 SYGVNS. The CDR3 totals 15 residues. The CDR3 DNA is TGTGCCAGTTCGCTCCGGGACAGTATGGTCAATGAGCAGTTCTTC. Its translation: CASSLRDSMVNEQFF.

The rearrangement links TRBV2 to TRBJ2-1; no clear D gene. V lost 6 bases to trimming and J lost 7 bases, with 13 bases between them. The CDR3 consists of 13 residues. CDR1 and CDR2 from the germline V gene are SNHLY and FYNNEI. The DNA for the CDR3 is TGTGCCAGCAGAGCAGAATTCGGGAATGAGCAGTTCTTC. Translated: CASRAEFGNEQFF.

The chain couples TRBV19 to TRBJ1-5, with 7 positions matching TRBD1. V dropped 7 bases and J dropped 1; count of bases not matched to a gene: 4. CDR3 length: 14 residues. Germline CDR1 reads LNHDA; CDR2 reads SQIVND (reference sequence). The DNA of the CDR3 is TGTGCCAGTACCCAGGGACAGAGCAATCAGCCCCAGCATTTT. It specifies CASTQGQSNQPQHF. The entire variable domain, with the rest obtained from reference TRBV19 and TRBJ1-5, is as follows: DGGITQSPKYLFRKEGQNVTLSCEQNLNHDAMYWYRQDPGQGLRLIYYSQIVNDFQKGDIAEGYSVSREKKESFPLTVTSAQKNPTAFYLCASTQGQSNQPQHFGDGTRLSIL.

This rearrangement joins TRBV11-3 to TRBJ1-4; D gene ambiguous. This CDR3 is built from 13 residues. The germline gives CDR1 SGHNT, CDR2 YENEEA. Trimming pared 1 base from V and 8 bases from J, leaving 8 bases between. The CDR3 region has the DNA TGTGCCAGCAGCTTAGTTTCGGAAGAAAAACTGTTTTTT. Encoded protein: CASSLVSEEKLFF.

The rearrangement uses TRBV28 and TRBJ1-1; the D is unclear. Deletions cut 2 bases from V and 10 bases from J, with 11 bases between. In germline, CDR1 is MDHEN, CDR2 SYDVKM. CDR3 size: 12 residues. The CDR3 nucleotides read TGTGCCAGCAGTTTAATTGTAGGCGGAGCTTTCTTT. Translation gives CASSLIVGGAFF.

The chain is built from TRBV18 and TRBJ1-2, with D maybe TRBD1 (6 bases). Germline-derived CDR1 and CDR2 are KGHSH and LQKENI. The CDR3 has 15 amino acids. V lost 2 bases and J 0 bases, leaving 10 bases between the germline ends. The CDR3 loop is CASSPGAGANYGYTF. In DNA form, the CDR3 reads TGTGCCAGCTCACCAGGGGCAGGGGCTAACTATGGCTACACCTTC.

The genes are TRBV10-2 and TRBJ2-7; D gene uncertain. Germline values: CDR1 WSHSY, CDR2 SAAADI. This CDR3 comprises 11 residues. Between the trimmed V and J ends, which lost 3 bases and 6 bases, there was a span of 6 bases. CDR3 bases: TGCGCCAGCAGTGAAGGAGTCGAGCAGTACTTC. This codes for CASSEGVEQYF.

The genes are TRBV12-5 and TRBJ2-7, with D perhaps TRBD1 or TRBD2 (5 bases each). CDR1 and CDR2 from the germline V gene are LGHNT and FRNRAP. The CDR3 is 15 residues long. The V gene lost 0 bases and the J gene lost 4 bases, with 13 bases spanning the gap. As DNA, the CDR3 is TGTGCTAGTGGTTTGGTACTAGGACACCCGTACGAGCAGTACTTC. Its protein product is CASGLVLGHPYEQYF.

In DNA form, the CDR3 reads TGTGCCAGCAGTTATGACGGGAGCTATGAGACCCAGTACTTC. Its translation: CASSYDGSYETQYF. The chain recombines TRBV6-6 with TRBJ2-5, with D perhaps matching TRBD2 (6 bases). With 3 bases removed from V and 5 bases from J, the gap between germline ends came to 13 bases. The germline gives CDR1 MNHNY, CDR2 SVGAGI (reference sequence). The CDR3 contains 14 residues.

This clone showed up just a few times. V and J are TRBV10-3 and TRBJ1-1; no definite D call. V dropped 0 bases and J dropped 6 bases, with 5 bases sitting between them. The CDR3 totals 12 residues. Germline V lookup: CDR1 ENHRY, CDR2 SYGVKD. This chain's CDR3 is CAISESSAEAFF. The CDR3 nucleotides are TGTGCCATCAGTGAGTCGTCTGCTGAAGCTTTCTTT.

This rearrangement joins TRBV2 to TRBJ1-6; 7 nucleotides match TRBD1. The CDR3 sequence is 13 residues long. Losses at the gene ends were 7 bases for V and 8 bases for J; bases not matched to a gene: 5. CDR1 and CDR2 from the germline V gene are SNHLY and FYNNEI. The CDR3 is CASMWQGDSPLHF. The CDR3 nucleotides are TGTGCCAGCATGTGGCAGGGGGATTCACCCCTCCACTTT.

This chain connects TRBV5-1 to TRBJ2-1, with 9 bases that match TRBD2. With 4 bases clipped from V and 3 bases from J, the junction kept 8 bases outside the gene matches. The CDR3 sequence is 16 residues long. Germline-derived CDR1 and CDR2 are SGHRS and YFSETQ. The CDR3 region has the DNA TGCGCCAGCAGCCTAAATATAGCGGGAGTCTACAATGAGCAGTTCTTC. Its translation is CASSLNIAGVYNEQFF.

CDR3 DNA: TGTGCCAGCAGCCCTCGAGGGACTAGCGATCACAATGAGCAGTTCTTC. Translated, it gives CASSPRGTSDHNEQFF. The chain employs TRBV5-4 and TRBJ2-1, with 10 nucleotides matching TRBD2. From germline, CDR1 is SGHNT and CDR2 YYREEE (reference sequence). J lost 5 bases, V lost 4 bases, and 9 bases had no gene match. The length of the CDR3 is 16 residues.

The chain links TRBV10-3 to TRBJ2-1; 14 nucleotides line up with TRBD2. The V gene's germline CDR1 is ENHRY and CDR2 SYGVKD. The CDR3 loop spans 16 amino acids. Trimming cost V 6 bases and J 6 bases; bases outside gene matches: 7. CDR3 amino acids: CAIRGLAGVVGNEQFF. The CDR3 region has the DNA TGTGCCATCAGGGGACTAGCGGGAGTAGTGGGCAATGAGCAGTTCTTC.

J is TRBJ1-3 and V is TRBV18, with D uncertain. Germline values: CDR1 KGHSH, CDR2 LQKENI. The CDR3 is 16 amino acids. The V end was cut by 3 bases, the J end by 4 bases, with 16 bases between. CDR3 DNA sequence: TGTGCCAGCTCACCGAACCCGGACTTGGGGGGAAACACCATATATTTT. This encodes CASSPNPDLGGNTIYF.

This clone was found once. The gene calls are TRBV5-1 and TRBJ1-3, with TRBD1 identical over 7 bases. V shed 4 bases, J shed 2 bases, and the junction held 6 bases outside the gene matches. This CDR3 region has 15 residues. The germline gives CDR1 SGHRS, CDR2 YFSETQ. This CDR3 reads CASSPDGQAGNTIYF. The CDR3 region has the DNA TGCGCCAGCAGCCCAGATGGACAGGCTGGAAACACCATATATTTT.

Here the CDR3 reads CAWTRAPTNEKLFF. DNA for the CDR3: TGTGCCTGGACCAGAGCCCCAACTAATGAAAAACTGTTTTTT. The J gene is TRBJ1-4, the V gene TRBV30, with D unresolved. Germline V gene sequence: CDR1 GTSNPN, CDR2 SVGIG (reference sequence). V was pared by 4 bases and J by 0 bases, with 9 bases between. The CDR3 is 14 residues long.

The count of this clone is one. The rearrangement joins TRBV27 to TRBJ1-2; 8 positions agree with TRBD1. The CDR3 contains 16 residues. In germline, CDR1 is MNHEY, CDR2 SMNVEV (reference sequence). Trimming cost V 8 bases and J 4 bases; bases outside gene matches: 15. The CDR3 sequence: CASAEGNRQGTYGYTF. CDR3 DNA: TGTGCCAGCGCTGAGGGGAACCGACAGGGGACCTATGGCTACACCTTC.

This rearrangement joins TRBV4-1 to TRBJ1-1; unclear D gene. Per germline, CDR1 MGHRA and CDR2 YSYEKL. The germline V and J ends were trimmed by 7 bases and 10 bases, with 19 bases remaining between them. CDR3 length equals 13 residues. CDR3 protein: CASTPIGPRPAFF. The CDR3 nucleotides are TGCGCCAGCACCCCTATAGGGCCCCGACCAGCTTTCTTT.

This chain joins TRBV28 and TRBJ1-1; the D gene is possibly TRBD1 (5 bases). The CDR3 covers 14 residues. V was pared by 6 bases and J by 0 bases, with 11 bases between. Germline V gene lookup returns CDR1 MDHEN and CDR2 SYDVKM. This CDR3 reads CASRLDRMNTEAFF. Written as DNA, the CDR3 is TGTGCCAGCAGATTAGACAGAATGAACACTGAAGCTTTCTTT.

The chain carries TRBV7-3 and TRBJ2-1; D perhaps matches TRBD2 (6 bases). Germline V gene sequence: CDR1 SGHTA, CDR2 FQGTGA. The V end lost 3 bases, the J end lost 7 bases, and 10 bases lay between the germline ends. This CDR3 has 13 amino acids. CDR3 sequence reads: CASSFAGSNEQFF. The CDR3 DNA sequence: TGTGCCAGCAGCTTCGCGGGATCAAATGAGCAGTTCTTC.

CDR3 nucleotide sequence: TGTGCCAGCAGTTACGGGAGGTCGTCAACAGATACGCAGTATTTT. This translates into CASSYGRSSTDTQYF. The rearrangement uses TRBV6-5 and TRBJ2-3; D may be TRBD2 (6 bases). This CDR3 is built from 15 residues. The V and J ends lost 2 bases and 3 bases respectively, with 12 bases between them. Germline assignment: CDR1 MNHEY and CDR2 SVGAGI.

CDR3 protein: CASSNEGSYGYTF. The CDR3 region has the DNA TGTGCCAGCAGTAACGAGGGCAGCTATGGCTACACCTTC. The chain carries TRBV2 and TRBJ1-2; D unresolved. This CDR3 has 13 amino acids. V dropped 5 bases and J dropped 4 bases, with 11 bases sitting between them. The germline gives CDR1 SNHLY, CDR2 FYNNEI.

The V call is TRBV30, the J call TRBJ1-2, with unresolved D. Germline assignment: CDR1 GTSNPN and CDR2 SVGIG (reference sequence). CDR3 length: 12 amino acids. V dropped 1 base and J dropped 2 bases, with 5 bases sitting between them. CDR3 DNA sequence: TGTGCCTGGAGTGGCGGAAACTATGGCTACACCTTC. Translating it yields CAWSGGNYGYTF.

This clone was found once. The chain has TRBV19 and TRBJ1-5; 7 bases are a match to TRBD1. V gave up 5 bases and J gave up 2 bases; unmatched junction bases: 12. The V gene's germline CDR1 is LNHDA and CDR2 SQIVND (reference sequence). The CDR3 is 17 residues long. The CDR3 DNA reads TGTGCCAGTAGTTCAACAACCAGGGGGACGGGCAATCAGCCCCAGCATTTT. This translates into CASSSTTRGTGNQPQHF.

The chain couples TRBV2 to TRBJ2-7; TRBD1 aligns across 11 bases. Losses at the gene ends were 4 bases for V and 2 bases for J; bases not matched to a gene: 7. From germline, CDR1 is SNHLY and CDR2 FYNNEI. The CDR3 has 16 residues. CDR3 protein: CASSGGSGQGAYEQYF. The CDR3 DNA reads as TGTGCCAGCAGTGGGGGTTCGGGACAGGGGGCCTACGAGCAGTACTTC.

This clone has a count of ten or more. The chain employs TRBV27 and TRBJ2-7; 7 nucleotides line up with TRBD2. J gave up 5 bases and V 6 bases, and 10 bases lay outside the gene matches. The CDR3 has 14 residues. Germline V gene lookup returns CDR1 MNHEY and CDR2 SMNVEV (reference sequence). Here the CDR3 DNA reads TGTGCCAGCAGCCGACCGGGAGGCGTCAACGAGCAGTACTTC. It is translated as CASSRPGGVNEQYF.